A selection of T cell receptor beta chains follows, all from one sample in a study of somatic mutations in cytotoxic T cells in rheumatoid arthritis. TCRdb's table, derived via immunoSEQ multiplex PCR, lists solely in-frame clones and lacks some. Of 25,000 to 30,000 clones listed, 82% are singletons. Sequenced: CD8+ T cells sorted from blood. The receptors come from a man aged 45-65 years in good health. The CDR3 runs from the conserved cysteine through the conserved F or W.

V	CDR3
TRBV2	CASSTGTVF
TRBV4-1	CASSPRQSNTEAFF
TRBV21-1	CASSKASSGSTNEQFF
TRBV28	CASSLFPSSPLHF
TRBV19	CASSIAGRAKNIQYF
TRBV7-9	CASSTWSSYNEQFF
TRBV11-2	CASGWGETYEQYF
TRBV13	CASRPTSGSRDEQFF
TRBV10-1	CASSESWGNEQFF
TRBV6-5	CASSWRAANYGYTF
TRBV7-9	CASSGLVSSVYEQYF
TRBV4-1	CASSQVLTGHEQYF
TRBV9	CASSVADGGETQYF
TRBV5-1	CASSLESASTEAFF
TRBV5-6	CASSLVTGARNEQYF
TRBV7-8	CASSLDWLFSYNEQFF
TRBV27	CASSLLAGETQYF
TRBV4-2	CASSQDRAGKYEAFF
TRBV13	CASSLGSQHYEQYF
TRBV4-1	CASSRLTTDLAKNIQYF
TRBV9	CASSLGTGASSEAFF
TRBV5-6	CASSSGGAYEQYF
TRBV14	CASSRDRGWFGYTF
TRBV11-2	CASSPRDREVTGELFF
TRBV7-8	CASSWDLGSSNQPQHF
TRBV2	CASSEQLAGDLLDTQYF
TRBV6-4	CASSEESGRANEQFF
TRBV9	CASSVVSRDTQYF
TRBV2	CASTDRVITYEQYF